This T cell receptor beta chain appears in the sequencing data of a study of shared clonotypes between healthy human individuals. All donors were Caucasian adults living in Nashville, Tennessee. The ends were cut back, 4 bases at V and 6 bases at J, with 7 bases in the middle. Looked up from germline, CDR1 is MDHEN and CDR2 is SYDVKM. The CDR3 extends over 11 amino acids. This was a deep-level run. The table came from immunoSEQ multiplex PCR; TCRdb's copy has only in-frame clones and leaves some out. The table records hundreds of thousands of clones, around 79% of them present only once. Broader study findings: Clonotype sharing across donors was expected to vary with sequencing depth.

Comment on this clone: Its antigen is currently unknown.

This TCR was sampled from a woman between 40 and 50 years old in good health. Some clones in this sample may be carry-over from other donors' samples. Sequenced: PBMCs. This chain connects TRBV28 to TRBJ2-7; D is uncertain. The CDR3 is CASSSPLEQYF. The CDR3 DNA reads as TGTGCCAGCAGTTCCCCCCTCGAGCAGTACTTC.